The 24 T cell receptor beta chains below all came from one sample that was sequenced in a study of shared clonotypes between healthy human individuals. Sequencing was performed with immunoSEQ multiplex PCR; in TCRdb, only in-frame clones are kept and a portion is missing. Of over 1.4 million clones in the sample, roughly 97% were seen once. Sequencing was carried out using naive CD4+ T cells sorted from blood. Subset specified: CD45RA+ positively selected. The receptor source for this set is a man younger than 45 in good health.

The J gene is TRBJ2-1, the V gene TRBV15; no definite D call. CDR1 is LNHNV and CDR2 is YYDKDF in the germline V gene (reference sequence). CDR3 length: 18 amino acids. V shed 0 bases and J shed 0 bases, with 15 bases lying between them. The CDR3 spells CATSRDPLKLSSYNEQFF. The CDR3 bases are TGTGCCACCAGCAGAGATCCCTTGAAATTAAGCTCCTACAATGAGCAGTTCTTC.

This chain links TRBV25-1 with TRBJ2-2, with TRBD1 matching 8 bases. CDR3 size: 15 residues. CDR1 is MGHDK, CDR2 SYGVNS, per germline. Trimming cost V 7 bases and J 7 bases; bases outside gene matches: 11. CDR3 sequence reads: CASKRQGAPIGELFF. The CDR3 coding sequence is TGTGCCAGCAAAAGGCAGGGGGCGCCTATCGGGGAGCTGTTTTTT.

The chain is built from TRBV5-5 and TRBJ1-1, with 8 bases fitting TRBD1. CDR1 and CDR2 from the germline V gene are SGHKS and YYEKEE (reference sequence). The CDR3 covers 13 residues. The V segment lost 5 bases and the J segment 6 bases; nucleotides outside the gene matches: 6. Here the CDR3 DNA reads TGTGCCAGCAGTACTCAGGGGGCTGCTGAAGCTTTCTTT. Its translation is CASSTQGAAEAFF.

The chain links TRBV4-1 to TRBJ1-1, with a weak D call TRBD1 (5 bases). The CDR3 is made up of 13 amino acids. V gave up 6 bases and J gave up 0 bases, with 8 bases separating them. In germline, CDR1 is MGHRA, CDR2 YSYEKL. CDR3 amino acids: CASRTAMNTEAFF. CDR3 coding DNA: TGCGCCAGCAGGACAGCTATGAACACTGAAGCTTTCTTT.

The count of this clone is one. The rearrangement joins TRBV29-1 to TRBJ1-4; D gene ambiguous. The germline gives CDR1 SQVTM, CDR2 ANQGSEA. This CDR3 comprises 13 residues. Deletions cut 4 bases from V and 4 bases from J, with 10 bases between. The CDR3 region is CSVGQVLNEKLFF. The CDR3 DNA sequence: TGCAGCGTTGGGCAGGTCCTTAATGAAAAACTGTTTTTT.

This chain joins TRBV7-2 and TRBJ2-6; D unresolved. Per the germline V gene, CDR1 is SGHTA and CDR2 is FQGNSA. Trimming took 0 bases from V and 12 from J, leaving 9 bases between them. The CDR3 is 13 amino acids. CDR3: CASSLAGSPVLTF. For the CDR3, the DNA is TGTGCCAGCAGCTTAGCAGGGTCTCCCGTCCTGACTTTC.

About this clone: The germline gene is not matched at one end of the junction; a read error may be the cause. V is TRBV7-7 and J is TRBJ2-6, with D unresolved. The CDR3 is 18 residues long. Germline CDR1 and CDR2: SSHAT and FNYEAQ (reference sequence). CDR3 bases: TGTGCTAGCAGCTCGGTCCCTCAACAGAGCTCTGGGGCCAACGTCCTGACTTTC. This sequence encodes CASSSVPQQSSGANVLTF. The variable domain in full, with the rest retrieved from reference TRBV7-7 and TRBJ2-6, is GAGVSQSPRYKVTKRGQDVTLRCDPISSHATLYWYQQALGQGPEFLTYFNYEAQPDKSGLPSDRFSAERPEGSISTLTIQRTEQRDSAMYRCASSSVPQQSSGANVLTFGAGSRLTVL.

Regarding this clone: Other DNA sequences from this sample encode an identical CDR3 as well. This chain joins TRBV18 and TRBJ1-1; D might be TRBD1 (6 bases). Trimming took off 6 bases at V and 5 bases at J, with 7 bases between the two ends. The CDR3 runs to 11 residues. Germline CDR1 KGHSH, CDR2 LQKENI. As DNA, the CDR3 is TGTGCCAGCTCTCAGGGGACTGAAGCTTTCTTT. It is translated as CASSQGTEAFF.

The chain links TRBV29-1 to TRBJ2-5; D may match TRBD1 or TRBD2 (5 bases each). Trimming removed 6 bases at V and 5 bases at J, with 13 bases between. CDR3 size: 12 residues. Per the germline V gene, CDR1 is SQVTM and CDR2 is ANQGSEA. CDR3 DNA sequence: TGCAGCGTCCATGGGGGTTTCGAGACCCAGTACTTC. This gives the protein CSVHGGFETQYF.

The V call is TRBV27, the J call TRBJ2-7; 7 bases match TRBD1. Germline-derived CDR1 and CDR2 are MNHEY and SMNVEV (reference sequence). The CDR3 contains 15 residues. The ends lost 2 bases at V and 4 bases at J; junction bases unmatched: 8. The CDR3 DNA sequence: TGTGCCAGCAGTTTACTGACAGGGCAGATGTACGAGCAGTACTTC. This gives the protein CASSLLTGQMYEQYF.

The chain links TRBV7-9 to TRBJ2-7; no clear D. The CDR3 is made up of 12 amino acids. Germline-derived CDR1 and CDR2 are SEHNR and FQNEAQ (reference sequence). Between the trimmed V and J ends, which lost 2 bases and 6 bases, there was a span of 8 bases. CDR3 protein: CASSLKNGEQYF. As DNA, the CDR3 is TGTGCCAGCAGCTTAAAAAATGGCGAGCAGTACTTC.

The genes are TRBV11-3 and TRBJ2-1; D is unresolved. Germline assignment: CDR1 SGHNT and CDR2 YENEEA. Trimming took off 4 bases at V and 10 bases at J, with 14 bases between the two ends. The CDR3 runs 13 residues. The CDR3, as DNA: TGTGCCAGCAGCTACGGGTACTTTCCAGAGCAGTTCTTC. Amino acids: CASSYGYFPEQFF.

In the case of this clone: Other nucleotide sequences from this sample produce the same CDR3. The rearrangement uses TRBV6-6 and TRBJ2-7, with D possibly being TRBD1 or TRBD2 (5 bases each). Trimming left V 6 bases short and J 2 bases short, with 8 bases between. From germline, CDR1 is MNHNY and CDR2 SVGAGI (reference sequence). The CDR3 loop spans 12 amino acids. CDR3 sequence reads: CASSRGPYEQYF. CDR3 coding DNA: TGTGCCAGCAGCCGGGGCCCCTACGAGCAGTACTTC.

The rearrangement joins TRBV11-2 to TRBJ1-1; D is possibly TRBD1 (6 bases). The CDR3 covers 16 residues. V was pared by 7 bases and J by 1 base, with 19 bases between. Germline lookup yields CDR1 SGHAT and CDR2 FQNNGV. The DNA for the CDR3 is TGTGCCAGCAACCCCCTGGGGGGGGCTAAGAACACTGAAGCTTTCTTT. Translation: CASNPLGGAKNTEAFF.

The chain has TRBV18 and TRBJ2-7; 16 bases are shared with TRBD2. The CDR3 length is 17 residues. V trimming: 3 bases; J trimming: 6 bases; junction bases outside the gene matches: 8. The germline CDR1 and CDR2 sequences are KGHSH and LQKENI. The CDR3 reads CASSPLGLAGGPGEQYF. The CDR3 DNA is TGTGCCAGCTCACCCCTGGGACTAGCGGGAGGGCCGGGCGAGCAGTACTTC.

This chain's CDR3 is CASSEPPGPHQPQHF. CDR3 DNA: TGTGCCAGCAGTGAACCACCGGGACCCCATCAGCCCCAGCATTTT. This sequence joins TRBV6-1 and TRBJ1-5; D is perhaps TRBD1 (5 bases). Trimming left V 2 bases short and J 5 bases short, with 13 bases between. Per the germline V gene, CDR1 is MNHNS and CDR2 is SASEGT. This CDR3 is built from 15 residues.

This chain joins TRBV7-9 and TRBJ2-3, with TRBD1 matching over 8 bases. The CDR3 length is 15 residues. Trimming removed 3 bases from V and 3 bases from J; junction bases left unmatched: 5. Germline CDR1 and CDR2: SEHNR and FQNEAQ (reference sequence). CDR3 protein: CASSLDDRGTDTQYF. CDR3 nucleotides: TGTGCCAGCAGCTTGGACGACAGGGGAACAGATACGCAGTATTTT.

CDR3 protein: CASSSRTSGFDEQFF. DNA of the CDR3: TGTGCCAGCAGCTCCAGGACTAGCGGGTTCGATGAGCAGTTCTTC. V is TRBV11-2 and J is TRBJ2-1; TRBD2 matches 11 bases. The ends lost 4 bases at V and 8 bases at J; junction bases unmatched: 7. The CDR3 has 15 residues. The germline V gene has CDR1 SGHAT and CDR2 FQNNGV.

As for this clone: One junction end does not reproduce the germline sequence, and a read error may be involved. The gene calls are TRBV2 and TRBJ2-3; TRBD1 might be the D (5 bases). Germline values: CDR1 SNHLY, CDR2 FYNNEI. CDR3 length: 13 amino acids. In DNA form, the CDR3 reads TGTGCCAGCCACCTCCCCGATGGACGGACAACCTCTTTT. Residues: CASHLPDGRTTSF.

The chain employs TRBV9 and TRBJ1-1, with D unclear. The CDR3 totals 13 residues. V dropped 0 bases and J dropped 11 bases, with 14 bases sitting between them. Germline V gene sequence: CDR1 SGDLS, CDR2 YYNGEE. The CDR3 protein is CASSVGVSREAFF. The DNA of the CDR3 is TGTGCCAGCAGCGTAGGCGTAAGCCGGGAGGCTTTCTTT.

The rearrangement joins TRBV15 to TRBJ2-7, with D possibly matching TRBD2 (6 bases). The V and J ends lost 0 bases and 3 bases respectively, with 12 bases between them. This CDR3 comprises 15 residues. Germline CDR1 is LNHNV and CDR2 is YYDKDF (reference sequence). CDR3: CATSREGGNIYEQYF. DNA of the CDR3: TGTGCCACCAGCAGAGAGGGCGGGAACATCTACGAGCAGTACTTC.

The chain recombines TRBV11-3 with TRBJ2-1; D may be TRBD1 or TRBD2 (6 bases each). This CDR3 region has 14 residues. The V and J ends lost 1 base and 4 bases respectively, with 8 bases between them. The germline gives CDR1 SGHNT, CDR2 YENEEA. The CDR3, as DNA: TGTGCCAGCAGCTTAGGGAGGGGGTACAATGAGCAGTTCTTC. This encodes CASSLGRGYNEQFF.

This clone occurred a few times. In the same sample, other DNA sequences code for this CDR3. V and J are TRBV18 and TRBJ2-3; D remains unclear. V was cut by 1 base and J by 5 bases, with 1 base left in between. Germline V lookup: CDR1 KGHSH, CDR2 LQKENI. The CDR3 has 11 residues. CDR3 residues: CASSPQDTQYF. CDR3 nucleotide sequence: TGTGCCAGCTCACCACAAGATACGCAGTATTTT.

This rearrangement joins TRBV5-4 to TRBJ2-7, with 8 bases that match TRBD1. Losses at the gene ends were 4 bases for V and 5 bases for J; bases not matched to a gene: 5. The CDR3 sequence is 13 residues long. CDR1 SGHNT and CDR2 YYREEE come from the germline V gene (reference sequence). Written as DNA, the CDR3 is TGTGCCAGCAGCATCCGGGACAGGAACGAGCAGTACTTC. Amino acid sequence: CASSIRDRNEQYF.